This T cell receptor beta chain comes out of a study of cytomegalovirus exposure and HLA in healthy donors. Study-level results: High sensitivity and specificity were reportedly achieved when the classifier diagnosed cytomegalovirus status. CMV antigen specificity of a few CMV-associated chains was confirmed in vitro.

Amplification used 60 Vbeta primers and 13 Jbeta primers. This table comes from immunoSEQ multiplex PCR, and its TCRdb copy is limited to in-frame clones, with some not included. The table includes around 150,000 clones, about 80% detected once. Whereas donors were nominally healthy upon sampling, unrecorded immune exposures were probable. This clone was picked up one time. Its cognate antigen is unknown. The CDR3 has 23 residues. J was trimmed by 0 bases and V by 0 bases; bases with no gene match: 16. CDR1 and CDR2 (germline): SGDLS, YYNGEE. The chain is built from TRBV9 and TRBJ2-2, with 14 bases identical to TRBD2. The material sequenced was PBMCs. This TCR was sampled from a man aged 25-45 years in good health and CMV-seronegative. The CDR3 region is CASSVVVGGGTSGRWTNTGELFF. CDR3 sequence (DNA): TGTGCCAGCAGCGTAGTAGTTGGGGGTGGGACTAGCGGGAGATGGACGAACACCGGGGAGCTGTTTTTT.